This T cell receptor (beta chain) was documented in a study of cytomegalovirus exposure and HLA in healthy donors. Comments on this clone: Its antigen is undetermined.

PCR was performed using 60 Vbeta and 13 Jbeta primers. Data came from immunoSEQ multiplex PCR; TCRdb stores just in-frame clones and leaves some out. The sample has 200,000 to 250,000 clones, more than 65% seen once. With 7 bases clipped from V and 5 bases from J, the junction kept 7 bases outside the gene matches. CDR1 and CDR2 (germline): MDHEN, SYDVKM. There are 14 residues in the CDR3. General study findings and limits: There were several of the most significant clusters that appeared linked to common viral pathogens in a later analysis.

Those who donated were healthy bone marrow donors. The chain employs TRBV28 and TRBJ1-1, with 10 bases aligning to TRBD1. The specimen sequenced was PBMCs. The origin of this receptor is a man aged 50-60 years in good health and CMV-seronegative. The CDR3 protein is CASNPDRGYTEAFF. CDR3 nucleotide sequence: TGTGCCAGCAACCCGGACAGGGGGTATACTGAAGCTTTCTTT.